These T cell receptor beta chains were read from a single sample in a study of T cell responses to AZD1222 COVID-19 vaccine. Sequencing used immunoSEQ multiplex PCR; TCRdb keeps in-frame clones, though not all of them. The sample lists 95,000 to 150,000 clones, roughly 92% occurring once. Specimen: peripheral blood, collected on day 0 of AZD1222 vaccination. These receptors all come from an adult in good health. CDR3s include the opening cysteine and the closing phenylalanine or tryptophan. Each record gives: CDR3 protein, V gene, D gene, J gene. The D gene is left open where the match is weak.

CASSERAGWAEAFF TRBV6-1 - TRBJ1-1
CASNPGFYNEQFF TRBV19 - TRBJ2-1
CASSQEPGLAIEQFF TRBV4-2 TRBD2 TRBJ2-1
CASSPHPAGPGQPQHF TRBV7-8 - TRBJ1-5
CAWTRQVGNTEAFF TRBV30 - TRBJ1-1
CASSLGGINYGYTF TRBV7-9 - TRBJ1-2
CASSYSDRVRGYEQYF TRBV6-5 TRBD1 TRBJ2-7
CASRPGQGSYEQYF TRBV5-1 TRBD1 TRBJ2-7
CASSFNLETQYF TRBV12-3/TRBV12-4 - TRBJ2-5
CASSFPQGWGYNEQFF TRBV7-8 - TRBJ2-1
CASVRTAAGPQHF TRBV2 - TRBJ1-5
CASSLEAGNTIYF TRBV5-1 - TRBJ1-3